This T cell receptor (beta chain) was captured in a study of T cells in Graves' hyperthyroidism and ophthalmopathy. Across the whole study: Prior to any treatment, at the point of initial diagnosis, peripheral blood was collected.

RNA transcripts were the template for amplifying TCR beta CDR3 regions. Researchers ran a first-round RT-PCR on the TCR CDR3 using the HTBI primer set. MiXCR, run by TCRdb on the multiplex PCR reads, gives a single entry per CDR3 protein. Of approximately 590,000 distinct CDR3 sequences listed, less than 20% were seen once; the top ten hold around 7.8%. Diagnoses rested on clinical symptoms, serum thyroxine and TRAb, thyroid ultrasound and orbital computed tomography. CDR3 length equals 13 residues. The germline V gene has CDR1 DFQATT and CDR2 SNEGSKA (reference sequence). Trimming took off 3 bases at V and 4 bases at J, with 10 bases between the two ends.

Source material: blood. V gene TRBV20-1 combines with J gene TRBJ1-5; D ambiguous. This sequence originates from a woman aged 25-40 years with Graves' hyperthyroidism. CDR3 region: CSARSWPNQPQHF. CDR3 DNA sequence: TGCAGTGCTAGGTCTTGGCCTAATCAGCCCCAGCATTTT.